This T cell receptor (beta chain) stems from a study of early T cells in non-severe SARS-CoV-2 infection. Study details: The chains were unpaired, and the sequenced material was bulk RNA from unsorted whole blood.

A note on this clonotype: Antigen: not known.

Trimming cost V 1 base and J 0 bases, with 11 bases left between them. The CDR3 covers 16 residues. The V gene's germline CDR1 is ENHRY and CDR2 SYGVKD. Overall study findings and caveats: Database matching using VDJdb favored anti-spike CD8 responses, with private and CD4 specificities left missing.

Individually, cDNA molecules had unique molecular identifiers attached to them. Via MiXCR, TCRdb re-called the 5' RACE reads, giving one row per CDR3 protein. The sample has about 80,000 distinct CDR3 sequences; approximately 12% are singletons. The receptor comes from an adult who was a healthcare worker with PCR-confirmed SARS-CoV-2 infection or an uninfected control (not recorded which). Material for sequencing was whole blood. The rearrangement uses TRBV10-3 and TRBJ2-3, with D maybe TRBD2 (5 bases). The DNA for the CDR3 is TGTGCCATCAGTGAGTTCGGCGGAGGAAGCACAGATACGCAGTATTTT. Its translation: CAISEFGGGSTDTQYF.